This entry features one T cell receptor beta chain sequence. TCRdb reprocessed the 5' RACE reads via MiXCR and lists one record per CDR3 protein. This sample has about 190,000 distinct CDR3 sequences, with 15% to 20% found just once. This entry belongs to a study of T-cell memory formation after mild COVID-19. Looked up from germline, CDR1 is SGHDT and CDR2 is YYEEEE. CDR3 length equals 15 residues. V lost 4 bases and J lost 1, with 9 bases in between. The TCR was taken from an adult woman who had mild COVID-19 (a few samples of this study predate the infection). Cell type and time point are not known. V is TRBV5-6 and J is TRBJ2-6, with D tentatively TRBD1 (5 bases). Sequencing used PBMCs or a T cell subset sorted from them (not recorded which). This CDR3 is CASSQGDSGANVLTF. CDR3 in DNA: TGTGCCAGCAGCCAAGGGGATTCTGGGGCCAACGTCCTGACTTTC.